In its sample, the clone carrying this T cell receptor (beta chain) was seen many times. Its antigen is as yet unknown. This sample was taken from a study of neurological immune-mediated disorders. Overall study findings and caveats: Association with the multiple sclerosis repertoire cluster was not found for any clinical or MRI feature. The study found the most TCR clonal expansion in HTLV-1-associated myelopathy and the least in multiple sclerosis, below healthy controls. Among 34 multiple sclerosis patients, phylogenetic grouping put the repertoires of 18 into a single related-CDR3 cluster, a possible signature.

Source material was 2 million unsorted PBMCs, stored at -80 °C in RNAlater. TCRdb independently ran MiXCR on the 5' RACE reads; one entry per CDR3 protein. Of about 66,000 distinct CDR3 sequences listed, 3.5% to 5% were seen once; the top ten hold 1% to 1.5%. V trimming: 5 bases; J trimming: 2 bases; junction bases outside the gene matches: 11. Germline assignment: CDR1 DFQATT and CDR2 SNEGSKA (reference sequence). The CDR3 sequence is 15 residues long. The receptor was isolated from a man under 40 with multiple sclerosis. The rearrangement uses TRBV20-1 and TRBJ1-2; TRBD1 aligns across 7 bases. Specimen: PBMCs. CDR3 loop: CSAPYGTALNYGYTF. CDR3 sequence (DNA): TGCAGTGCTCCATACGGGACAGCTCTCAACTATGGCTACACCTTC.